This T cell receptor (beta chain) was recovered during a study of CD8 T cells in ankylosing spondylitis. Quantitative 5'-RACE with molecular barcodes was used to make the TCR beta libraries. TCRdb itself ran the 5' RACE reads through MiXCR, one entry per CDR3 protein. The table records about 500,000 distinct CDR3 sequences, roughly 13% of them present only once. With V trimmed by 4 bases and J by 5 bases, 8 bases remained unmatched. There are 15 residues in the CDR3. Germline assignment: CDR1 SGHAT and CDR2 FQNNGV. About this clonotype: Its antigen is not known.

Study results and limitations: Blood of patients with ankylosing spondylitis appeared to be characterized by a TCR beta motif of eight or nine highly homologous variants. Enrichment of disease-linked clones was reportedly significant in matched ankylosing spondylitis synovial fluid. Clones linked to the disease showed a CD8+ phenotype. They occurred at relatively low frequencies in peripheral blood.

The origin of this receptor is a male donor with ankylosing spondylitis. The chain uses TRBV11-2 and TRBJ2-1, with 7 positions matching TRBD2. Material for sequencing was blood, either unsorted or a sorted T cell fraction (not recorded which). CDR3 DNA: TGTGCCAGCAGCTCCCTTAGCGGGCAGGACAATGAGCAGTTCTTC. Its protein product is CASSSLSGQDNEQFF.